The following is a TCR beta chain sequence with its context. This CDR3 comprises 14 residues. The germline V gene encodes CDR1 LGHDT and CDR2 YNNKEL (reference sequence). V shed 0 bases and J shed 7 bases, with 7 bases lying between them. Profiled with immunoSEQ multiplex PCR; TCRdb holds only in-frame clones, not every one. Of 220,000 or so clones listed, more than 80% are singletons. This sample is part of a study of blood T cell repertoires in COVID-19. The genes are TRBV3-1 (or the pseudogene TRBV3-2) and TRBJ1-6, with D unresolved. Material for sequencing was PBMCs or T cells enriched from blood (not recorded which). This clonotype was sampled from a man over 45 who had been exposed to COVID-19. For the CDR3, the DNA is TGTGCCAGCAGCCAAGAATATGAGAATTCACCCCTCCACTTT. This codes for CASSQEYENSPLHF.